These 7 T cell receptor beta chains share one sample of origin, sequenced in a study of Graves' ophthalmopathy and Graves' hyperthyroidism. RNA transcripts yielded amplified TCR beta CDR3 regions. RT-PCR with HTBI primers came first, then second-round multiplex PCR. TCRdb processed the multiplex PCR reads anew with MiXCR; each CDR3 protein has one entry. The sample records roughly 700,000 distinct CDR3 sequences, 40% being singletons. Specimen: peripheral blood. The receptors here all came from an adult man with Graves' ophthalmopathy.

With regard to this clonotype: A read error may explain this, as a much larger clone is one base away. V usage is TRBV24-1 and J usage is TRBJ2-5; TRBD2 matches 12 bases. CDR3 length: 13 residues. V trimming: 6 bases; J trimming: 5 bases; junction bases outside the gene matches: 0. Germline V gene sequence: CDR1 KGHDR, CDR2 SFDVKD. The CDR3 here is CATSLAGGETQYF. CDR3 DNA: TGTGCCACCAGTCTAGCGGGAGGGGAGACCCAGTACTTC.

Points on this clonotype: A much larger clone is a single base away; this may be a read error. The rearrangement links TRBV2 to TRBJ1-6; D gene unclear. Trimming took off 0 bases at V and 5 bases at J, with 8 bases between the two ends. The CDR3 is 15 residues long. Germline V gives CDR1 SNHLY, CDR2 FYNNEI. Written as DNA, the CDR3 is TGTGCCAGCAGTGAAGCGGGGAGGAATAATTCACCCCTCCACTTT. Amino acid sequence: CASSEAGRNNSPLHF.

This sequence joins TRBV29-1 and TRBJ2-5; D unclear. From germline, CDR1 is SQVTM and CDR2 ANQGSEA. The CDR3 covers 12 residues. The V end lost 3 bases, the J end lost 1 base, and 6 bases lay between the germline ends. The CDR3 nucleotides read TGCAGCGTTGATCTCGGCCAAGAGACCCAGTACTTC. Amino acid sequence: CSVDLGQETQYF.

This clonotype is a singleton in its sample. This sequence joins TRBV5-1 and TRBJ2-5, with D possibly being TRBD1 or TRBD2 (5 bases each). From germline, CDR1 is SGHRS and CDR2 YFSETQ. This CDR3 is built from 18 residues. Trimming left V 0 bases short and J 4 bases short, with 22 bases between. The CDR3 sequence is CASSLGDLSRTSRETQYF. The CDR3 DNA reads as TGCGCCAGCAGCTTGGGGGACCTGTCGAGGACCTCTCGAGAGACCCAGTACTTC.

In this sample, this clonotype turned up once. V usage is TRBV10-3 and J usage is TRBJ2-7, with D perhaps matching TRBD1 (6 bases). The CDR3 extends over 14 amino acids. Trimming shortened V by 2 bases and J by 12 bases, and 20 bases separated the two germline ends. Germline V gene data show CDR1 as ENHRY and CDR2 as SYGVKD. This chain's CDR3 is CAISEQPGKGHRYF. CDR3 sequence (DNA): TGTGCCATCAGTGAGCAACCCGGAAAGGGACATCGGTACTTC.

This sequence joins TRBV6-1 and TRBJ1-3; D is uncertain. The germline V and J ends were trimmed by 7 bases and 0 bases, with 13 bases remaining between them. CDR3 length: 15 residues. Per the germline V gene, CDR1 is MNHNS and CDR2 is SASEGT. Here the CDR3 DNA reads TGTGCCAGCAACGGACGGACGTTCTCTGGAAACACCATATATTTT. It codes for CASNGRTFSGNTIYF.

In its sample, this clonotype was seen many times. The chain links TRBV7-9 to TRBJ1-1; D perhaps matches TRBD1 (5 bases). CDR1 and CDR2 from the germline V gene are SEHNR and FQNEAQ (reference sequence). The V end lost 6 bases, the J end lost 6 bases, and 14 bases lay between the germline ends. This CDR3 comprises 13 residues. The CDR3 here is CASRQEGTPEAFF. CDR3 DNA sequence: TGTGCCAGCAGACAAGAAGGGACCCCTGAAGCTTTCTTT. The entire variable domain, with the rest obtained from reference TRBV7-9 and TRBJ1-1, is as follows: DTGVSQNPRHKITKRGQNVTFRCDPISEHNRLYWYRQTLGQGPEFLTYFQNEAQLEKSRLLSDRFSAERPKGSFSTLEIQRTEQGDSAMYLCASRQEGTPEAFFGQGTRLTVV.